This T cell receptor beta chain is drawn from a study of CD4 and CD8 cells across lung adenocarcinoma regions listed by TCRdb under 2018. A note on the overall study: To look at intratumor heterogeneity in the T cell receptor repertoire, the study compared tumor centers against tumor margins.

Library prep was done by PCR. TCRdb names HiSeq X Ten as the instrument used. Starting from the raw public reads, TCRdb applied fastp trimming at Q25, assembled clones with MiXCR and retained in-frame beta chains. Each record represents a unique CDR3 protein, reported with the most common genes and DNA among its rows. The sample yields just over 4,000 distinct CDR3 sequences; around three fifths were counted once. Of the sample, around 15% falls within the top ten clones. Note on this clonotype: The antigen it recognizes is unknown. One end of the junction fails to match germline, which may point to a read error.

There are 13 amino acids in the CDR3, from cysteine to phenylalanine inclusive. Kept here is only the CDR3 DNA, which spans 39 bases and is read in frame from base 1. Based on the germline V gene (reference sequence), the CDR1 and CDR2 sequences are MNHEY and SMNVEV. Patients with localized lung adenocarcinoma, a subtype of non-small cell lung cancer, were used as donors. The centers of localized lung adenocarcinomas were where the samples came from. For TCR repertoire analysis, CD4+ T cells from tumor tissue were profiled separately from CD8+ T cells. The sample consisted of CD4+ T cells from the center of a lung tumor. Interpreted using the paper, the cell subset or site label stands for: tumor center region. The clonotype was recovered from a male donor with lung adenocarcinoma. The CD4 and CD8 labels of this study may be unreliable. Rearrangement joined TRBV27 to TRBJ2-3; the D gene is perhaps TRBD2, on 6 matching bases. The CDR3 region: CATGLQSTDIQYF. The base sequence is TGTGCCACGGGACTGCAAAGCACAGATATTCAGTACTTT.